Below, one T cell receptor beta chain is given with its context. Its antigen remains unknown. The study ran the assay at deep level. When replicate PCRs were run on sorted subsets, they used 200 ng DNA, about 31,000 T cell genomes. Clones were read by immunoSEQ multiplex PCR, and TCRdb kept only the in-frame ones, dropping some. This table has about 870,000 clones, 80% to 95% appearing once. The data derive from a study of shared clonotypes between healthy human individuals. The naive CD8 fraction comprised CD45RO-negative cells positively selected for CCR7 and excluded terminally differentiated effector memory CD45RA+ cells. General study results and limits: Generation probability values for non-shared clonotypes were lower than those for clonotypes shared by all four donors. Generally, naive subsets (rather than memory subsets) showed larger estimated richness.

Germline values: CDR1 SQVTM, CDR2 ANQGSEA. The CDR3 consists of 14 residues. V lost 1 base, J lost 6 bases, and 5 bases stayed unmatched. V usage is TRBV29-1 and J usage is TRBJ2-2, with 7 bases identical to TRBD2. The sample consisted of naive CD8+ T cells sorted from blood. The origin of this receptor is a man under 40 in good health. The CDR3 nucleotides are TGCAGCGTTGAAGGGACTAGATTTTCCGGGGAGCTGTTTTTT. This encodes CSVEGTRFSGELFF.